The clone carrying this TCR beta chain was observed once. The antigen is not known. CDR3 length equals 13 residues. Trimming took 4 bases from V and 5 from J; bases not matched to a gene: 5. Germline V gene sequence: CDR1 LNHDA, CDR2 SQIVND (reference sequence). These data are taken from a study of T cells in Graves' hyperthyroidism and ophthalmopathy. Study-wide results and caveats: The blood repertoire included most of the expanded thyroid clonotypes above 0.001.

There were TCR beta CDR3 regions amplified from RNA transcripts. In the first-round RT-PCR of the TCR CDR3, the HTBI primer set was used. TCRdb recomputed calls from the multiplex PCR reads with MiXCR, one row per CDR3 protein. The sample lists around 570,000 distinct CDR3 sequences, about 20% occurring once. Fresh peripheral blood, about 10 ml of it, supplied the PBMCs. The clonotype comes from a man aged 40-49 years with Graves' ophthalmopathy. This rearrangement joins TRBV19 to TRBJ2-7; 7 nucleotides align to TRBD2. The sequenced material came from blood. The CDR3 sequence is CASSRGGLDEQYF. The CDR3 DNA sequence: TGTGCCAGTAGTAGGGGGGGACTGGACGAGCAGTACTTC.